This T cell receptor (beta chain) was captured by sequencing in a study of regulatory T cells in long-lasting Graves disease. Study context: The criterion for persistent Graves' disease was over 5 years of antithyroid drugs with positive TSH receptor antibodies. Study conclusions and caveats: Relative to newly diagnosed Graves' patients, persistent ones had lower TCR diversity.

Assembly of TCR beta libraries relied on iRepertoire HTBI primers together with Arm-PCR of CDR3 regions. TCRdb reprocessed the multiplex PCR reads via MiXCR and lists one record per CDR3 protein. The table has more than 300,000 distinct CDR3 sequences, around 20% seen once. With regard to this clonotype: No antigen is known for it.

The CDR3 is 15 residues long. The germline gives CDR1 LGHNA, CDR2 YNFKEQ. V was clipped by 4 bases and J by 6 bases; unmatched bases: 11. Time point: persistent/refractory GD, antithyroid drugs over 5 years with positive TRAb. PBMC-extracted RNA yielded the TCR library. The input for sequencing was peripheral blood mononuclear cells (PBMCs), taken when the disease was refractory, from a patient treated with antithyroid drugs. The chain employs TRBV4-2 and TRBJ1-1; 7 nucleotides align to TRBD1. This receptor was identified in a female donor with Graves disease. The CDR3 DNA sequence: TGTGCCAGCAGCCTACCAGGGGGGGCTGGCGCTGAAGCTTTCTTT. This codes for CASSLPGGAGAEAFF.